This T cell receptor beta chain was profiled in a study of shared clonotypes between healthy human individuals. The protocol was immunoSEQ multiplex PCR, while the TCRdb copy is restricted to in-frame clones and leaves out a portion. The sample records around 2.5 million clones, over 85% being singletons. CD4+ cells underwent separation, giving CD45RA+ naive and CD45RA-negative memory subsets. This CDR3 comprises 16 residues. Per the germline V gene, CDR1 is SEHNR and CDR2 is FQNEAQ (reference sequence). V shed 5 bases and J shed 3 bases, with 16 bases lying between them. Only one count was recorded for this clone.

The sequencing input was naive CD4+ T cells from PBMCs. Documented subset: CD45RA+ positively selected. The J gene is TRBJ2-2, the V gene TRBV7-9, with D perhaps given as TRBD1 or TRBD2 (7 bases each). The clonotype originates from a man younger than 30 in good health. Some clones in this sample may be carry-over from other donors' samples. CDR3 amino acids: CASSPWGGQHTGELFF. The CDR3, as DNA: TGTGCCAGCAGCCCTTGGGGGGGACAGCACACCGGGGAGCTGTTTTTT.